There are a few counts of the clone carrying this TCR beta chain. The antigen is not known. The sample belongs to a study of T-cell reconstitution after alpha-beta-depleted transplantation in children. Study-wide points: Newly produced T cells mostly provided counts and TCRbeta diversity after one year, as hyperexpanded clones declined. Recipient T cells and thymic progenitors that survived were the source of the high TCRbeta diversity seen at day 60 in some patients. Reportedly, only several hundred clones from non-depleted graft cells drove alpha-beta T-cell counts at about two months.

TCRbeta library construction was performed incorporating unique molecular identifiers. In TCRdb, the PCR reads were re-called with MiXCR into one record per CDR3 protein. The data hold about 980,000 distinct CDR3 sequences, with roughly 29% observed a single time. The V end was cut by 0 bases, the J end by 0 bases, with 10 bases between. CDR1 SGHKS and CDR2 YYEKEE come from the germline V gene (reference sequence). CDR3 length: 16 residues. This chain connects TRBV5-5 to TRBJ2-1; D gene unclear. The source is a boy in the first two years of life who had a stem cell transplant for SCID, so the T cells may come from the graft donor. Here the sequenced sample was PBMCs, mostly from graft donor cells, taken 360 days after TCRalphabeta/CD19-depleted stem cell transplant. The CDR3: CASSLGLLASYNEQFF. CDR3 sequence (DNA): TGTGCCAGCAGCTTGGGGCTCCTGGCCTCCTACAATGAGCAGTTCTTC.